Sequencing of this T cell receptor beta chain was carried out in a study of T cell responses to AZD1222 COVID-19 vaccine. Study findings and constraints: Donors skewed white British and female; clonal diversity was possibly underestimated. Baseline seropositivity occurred in only six AZD1222 recipients. As reported, nearly half of all spike-specific TCRs target variant regions that are unmutated. With two AZD1222 doses given, Spike-specific TCR breadth and depth both rose.

With regard to this clone: Its cognate antigen is unknown.

The germline V gene encodes CDR1 MGHRA and CDR2 YSYEKL. The length of the CDR3 is 15 residues. V lost 0 bases, J lost 4 bases, and 1 base stayed unmatched. Data came from immunoSEQ multiplex PCR; TCRdb stores just in-frame clones and leaves some out. This table holds about 180,000 clones, approximately 91% found once. The TCR originated in an adult who received the AZD1222 COVID-19 vaccine. The rearrangement joins TRBV4-1 to TRBJ2-1; 9 positions match TRBD1. The starting material was peripheral blood, obtained 28 days after the second AZD1222 dose. CDR3 bases: TGCGCCAGCAGCCAAGACGGACAGGGGTACAATGAGCAGTTCTTC. Translation gives CASSQDGQGYNEQFF.